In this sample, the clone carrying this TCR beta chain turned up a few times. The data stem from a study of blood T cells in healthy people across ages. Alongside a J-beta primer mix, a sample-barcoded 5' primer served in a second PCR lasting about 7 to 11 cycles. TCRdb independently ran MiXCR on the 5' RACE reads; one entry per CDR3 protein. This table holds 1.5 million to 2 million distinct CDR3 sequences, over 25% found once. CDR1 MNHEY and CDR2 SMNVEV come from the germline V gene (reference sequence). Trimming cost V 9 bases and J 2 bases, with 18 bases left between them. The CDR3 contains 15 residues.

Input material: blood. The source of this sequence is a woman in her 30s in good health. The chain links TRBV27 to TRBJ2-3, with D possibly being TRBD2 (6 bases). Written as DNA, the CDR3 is TGTGCCAGGCTAGGAGGGGCGGGCTACACAGATACGCAGTATTTT. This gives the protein CARLGGAGYTDTQYF.